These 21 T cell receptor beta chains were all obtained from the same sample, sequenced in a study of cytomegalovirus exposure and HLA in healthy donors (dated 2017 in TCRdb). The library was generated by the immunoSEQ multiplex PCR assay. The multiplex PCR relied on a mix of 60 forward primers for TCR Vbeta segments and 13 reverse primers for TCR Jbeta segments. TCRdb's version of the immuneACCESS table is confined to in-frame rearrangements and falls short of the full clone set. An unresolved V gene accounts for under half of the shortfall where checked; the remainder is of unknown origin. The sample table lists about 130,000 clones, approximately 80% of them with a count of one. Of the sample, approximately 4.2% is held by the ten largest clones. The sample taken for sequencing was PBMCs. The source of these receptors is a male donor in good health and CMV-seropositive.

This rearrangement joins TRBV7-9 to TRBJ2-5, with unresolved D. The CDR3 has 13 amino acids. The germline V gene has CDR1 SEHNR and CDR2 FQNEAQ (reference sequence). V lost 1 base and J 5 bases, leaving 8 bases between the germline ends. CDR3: CASSLEPLETQYF. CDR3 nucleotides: TGTGCCAGCAGCTTAGAGCCTCTGGAGACCCAGTACTTC.

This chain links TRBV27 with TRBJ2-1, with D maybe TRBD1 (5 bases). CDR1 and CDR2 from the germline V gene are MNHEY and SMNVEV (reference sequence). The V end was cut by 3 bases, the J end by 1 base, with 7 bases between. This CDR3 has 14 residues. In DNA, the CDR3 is TGTGCCAGCAGTTTGGGGCCTTCCTACAATGAGCAGTTCTTC. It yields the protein CASSLGPSYNEQFF.

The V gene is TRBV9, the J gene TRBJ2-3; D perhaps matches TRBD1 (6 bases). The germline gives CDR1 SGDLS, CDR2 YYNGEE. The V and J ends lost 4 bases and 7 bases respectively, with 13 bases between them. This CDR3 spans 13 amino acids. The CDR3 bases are TGTGCCAGCAGCCCCGCAGGGGTGTATACGCAGTATTTT. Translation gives CASSPAGVYTQYF.

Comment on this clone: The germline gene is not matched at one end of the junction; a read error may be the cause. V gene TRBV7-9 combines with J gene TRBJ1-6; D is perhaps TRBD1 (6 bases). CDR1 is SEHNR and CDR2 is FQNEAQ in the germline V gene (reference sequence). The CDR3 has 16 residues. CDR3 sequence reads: CSSSDTGQRYNSPLHF. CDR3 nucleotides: TGTTCCAGCAGCGATACGGGACAACGTTATAATTCACCCCTCCACTTT.

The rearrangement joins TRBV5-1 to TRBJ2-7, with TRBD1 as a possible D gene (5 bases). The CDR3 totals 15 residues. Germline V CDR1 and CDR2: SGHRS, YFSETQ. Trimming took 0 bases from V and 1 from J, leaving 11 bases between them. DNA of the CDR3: TGCGCCAGCAGCTTGGCCGGCAGGACATCCTACGAGCAGTACTTC. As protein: CASSLAGRTSYEQYF.

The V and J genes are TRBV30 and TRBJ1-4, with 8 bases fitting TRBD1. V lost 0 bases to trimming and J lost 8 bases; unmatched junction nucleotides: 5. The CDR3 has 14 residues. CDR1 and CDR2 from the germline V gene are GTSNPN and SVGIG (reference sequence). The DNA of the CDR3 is TGTGCCTGGAGTGTAGGACAGGGCGGGGAAAAACTGTTTTTT. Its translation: CAWSVGQGGEKLFF.

CDR3 in amino acids: CASSLSGLGGSYEQYF. CDR3 in DNA: TGTGCCAGCAGCTTATCTGGATTAGGCGGGTCCTACGAGCAGTACTTC. The rearrangement uses TRBV7-6 and TRBJ2-7; D possibly corresponds to TRBD2 (5 bases). The CDR3 extends over 16 amino acids. Germline V gene lookup returns CDR1 SGHVS and CDR2 FNYEAQ. V was pared by 2 bases and J by 1 base, with 15 bases between.

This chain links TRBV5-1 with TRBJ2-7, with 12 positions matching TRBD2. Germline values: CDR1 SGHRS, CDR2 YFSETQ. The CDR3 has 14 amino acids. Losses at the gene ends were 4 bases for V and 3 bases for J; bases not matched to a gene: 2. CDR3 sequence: CASSRTSGDYEQYF. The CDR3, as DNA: TGCGCCAGCAGCCGGACTAGCGGGGACTACGAGCAGTACTTC.

This CDR3 reads CASSFCKRVGGIYGYTF. The DNA for the CDR3 is TGTGCCAGCAGCTTTTGTAAGAGGGTTGGGGGGATCTATGGCTACACCTTC. The chain is built from TRBV12-1 and TRBJ1-2. TRBV12-1 represents a pseudogene. This CDR3 contains 17 residues.

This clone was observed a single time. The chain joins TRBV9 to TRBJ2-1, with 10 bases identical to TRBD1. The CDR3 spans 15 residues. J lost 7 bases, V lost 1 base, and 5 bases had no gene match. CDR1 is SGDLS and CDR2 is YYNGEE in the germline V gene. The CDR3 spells CASSVRGDRGNEQFF. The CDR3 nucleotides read TGTGCCAGCAGCGTAAGGGGGGACAGGGGTAATGAGCAGTTCTTC.

CDR3 amino acids: CASSPEERAQYF. DNA for the CDR3: TGTGCCAGCTCACCGGAAGAGAGGGCCCAGTACTTC. The chain combines TRBV18 with TRBJ2-5, with D possibly TRBD2 on 5 matching bases. V lost 3 bases, J lost 9 bases, and 11 bases lay in between. This CDR3 has 12 amino acids. In germline, CDR1 is KGHSH, CDR2 LQKENI.

Here the CDR3 reads CASRGGVSTDTQYF. CDR3 in DNA: TGCGCCAGCAGAGGGGGGGTTAGCACAGATACGCAGTATTTT. The rearrangement uses TRBV5-1 and TRBJ2-3; the D gene is possibly TRBD2 (7 bases). This CDR3 spans 14 amino acids. CDR1 and CDR2 from the germline V gene are SGHRS and YFSETQ. Trimming took off 5 bases at V and 0 bases at J, with 10 bases between the two ends.

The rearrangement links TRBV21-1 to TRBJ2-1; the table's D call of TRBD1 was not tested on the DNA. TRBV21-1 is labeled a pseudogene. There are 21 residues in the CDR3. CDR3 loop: CASSKNCRTGGFLSMEGEQFF. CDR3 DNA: TGTGCCAGCAGCAAAAATTGTCGGACAGGGGGCTTTTTGAGTATGGAGGGTGAGCAGTTCTTC.

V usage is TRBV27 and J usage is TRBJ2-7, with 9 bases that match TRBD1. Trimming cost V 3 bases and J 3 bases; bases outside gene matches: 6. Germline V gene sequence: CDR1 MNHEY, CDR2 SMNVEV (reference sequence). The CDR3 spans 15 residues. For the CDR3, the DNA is TGTGCCAGCAGTTTGGGGACAGGGTTGAACTACGAGCAGTACTTC. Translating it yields CASSLGTGLNYEQYF.

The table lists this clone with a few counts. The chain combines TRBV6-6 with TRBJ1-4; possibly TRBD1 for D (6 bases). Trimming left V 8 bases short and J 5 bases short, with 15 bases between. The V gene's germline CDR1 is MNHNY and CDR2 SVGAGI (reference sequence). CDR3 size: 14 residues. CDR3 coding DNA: TGTGCCAGCGGCCGGGCAGGGGAGAATGAAAAACTGTTTTTT. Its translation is CASGRAGENEKLFF.

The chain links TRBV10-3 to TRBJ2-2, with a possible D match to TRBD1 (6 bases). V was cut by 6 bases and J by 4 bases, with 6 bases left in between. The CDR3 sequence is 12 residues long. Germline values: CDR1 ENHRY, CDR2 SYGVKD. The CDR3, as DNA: TGTGCCATCAGGGACAGCACCGGGGAGCTGTTTTTT. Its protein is CAIRDSTGELFF.

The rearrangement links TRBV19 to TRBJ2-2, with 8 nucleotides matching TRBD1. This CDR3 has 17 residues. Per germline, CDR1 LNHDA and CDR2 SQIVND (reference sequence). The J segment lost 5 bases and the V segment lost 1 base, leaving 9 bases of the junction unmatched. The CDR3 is CASSIGATGGKTGELFF. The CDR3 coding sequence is TGTGCCAGTAGTATAGGAGCTACAGGGGGTAAAACCGGGGAGCTGTTTTTT.

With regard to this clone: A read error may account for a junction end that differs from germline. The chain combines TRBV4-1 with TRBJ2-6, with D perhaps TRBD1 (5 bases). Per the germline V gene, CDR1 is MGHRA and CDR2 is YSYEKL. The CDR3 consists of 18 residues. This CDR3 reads CASSPERTLFSGANGLTF. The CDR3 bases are TGCGCCAGCAGCCCTGAGAGGACACTCTTCTCTGGGGCCAACGGCCTGACTTTC.

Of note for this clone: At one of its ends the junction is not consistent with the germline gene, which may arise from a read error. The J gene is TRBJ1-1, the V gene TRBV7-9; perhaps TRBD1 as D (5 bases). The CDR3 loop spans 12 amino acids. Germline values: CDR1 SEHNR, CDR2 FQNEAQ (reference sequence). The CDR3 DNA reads TGTTCCAGCAGAAGCGGGGGAACTGAAGCTTTCTTT. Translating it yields CSSRSGGTEAFF.

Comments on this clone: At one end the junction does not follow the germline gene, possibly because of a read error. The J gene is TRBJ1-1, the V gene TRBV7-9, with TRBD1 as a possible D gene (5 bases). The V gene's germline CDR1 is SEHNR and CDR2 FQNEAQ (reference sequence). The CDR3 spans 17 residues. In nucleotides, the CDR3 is TGTTCCAGCAGCACGGGGGGGGGATATAGTGGGGACACTGAAGCTTTCTTT. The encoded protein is CSSSTGGGYSGDTEAFF. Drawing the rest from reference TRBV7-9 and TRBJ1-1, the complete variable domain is DTGVSQNPRHKITKRGQNVTFRCDPISEHNRLYWYRQTLGQGPEFLTYFQNEAQLEKSRLLSDRFSAERPKGSFSTLEIQRTEQGDSAMYLCSSSTGGGYSGDTEAFFGQGTRLTVV.

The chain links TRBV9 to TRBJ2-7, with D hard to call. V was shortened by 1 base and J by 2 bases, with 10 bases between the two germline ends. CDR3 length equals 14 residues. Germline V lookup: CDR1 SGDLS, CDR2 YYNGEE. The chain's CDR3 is CASSVSASTYEQYF. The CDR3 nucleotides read TGTGCCAGCAGCGTATCGGCTAGTACCTACGAGCAGTACTTC.